What follows are 20 T cell receptor beta chains derived from one specimen sequenced in a study of PD-L1 blockade in urothelial cancer. The method was immunoSEQ multiplex PCR; TCRdb's version includes in-frame clones alone and lacks a portion of them. The sample has 15,000 to 20,000 clones, about nine tenths seen once. The time point was: pretreatment peripheral blood. The sequenced sample was PBMCs, obtained around atezolizumab (anti-PD-L1) treatment. The origin of the receptors is a man in his 70s with urothelial cancer.

The rearrangement links TRBV4-1 to TRBJ1-4; D might be TRBD1 (6 bases). The CDR3 contains 17 residues. The germline CDR1 and CDR2 sequences are MGHRA and YSYEKL. Trimming cost V 1 base and J 3 bases, with 15 bases left between them. CDR3 sequence (DNA): TGCGCCAGCAGCCAAGGTTGGGGGCTCGGGTCTAATGAAAAACTGTTTTTT. This encodes CASSQGWGLGSNEKLFF.

The rearrangement joins TRBV5-4 to TRBJ2-3; 7 nucleotides line up with TRBD1. CDR1 and CDR2 (germline): SGHNT, YYREEE (reference sequence). There are 15 residues in the CDR3. Germline trimming cut 4 bases from V and 3 bases from J; bases unmatched to any gene: 8. The CDR3 coding sequence is TGTGCCAGCAGCGTGAGGGGGCGATTAACAGATACGCAGTATTTT. Encoded protein: CASSVRGRLTDTQYF.

This chain connects TRBV27 to TRBJ1-5, with TRBD1 matching 8 bases. With V trimmed by 5 bases and J by 2 bases, 2 bases remained unmatched. The CDR3 runs 14 residues. CDR1 and CDR2 from the germline V gene are MNHEY and SMNVEV (reference sequence). For the CDR3, the DNA is TGTGCCAGCAGTATGACAGGGGGCAATCAGCCCCAGCATTTT. Amino acid sequence: CASSMTGGNQPQHF.

The chain links TRBV29-1 to TRBJ2-7, with D perhaps matching TRBD1 (6 bases). CDR1 and CDR2 (germline): SQVTM, ANQGSEA. V was shortened by 7 bases and J by 2 bases, with 12 bases between the two germline ends. The CDR3 is 12 amino acids. CDR3 sequence (DNA): TGCAGCGCCCTACAGGGAGCCTACGAGCAGTACTTC. Translation gives CSALQGAYEQYF.

V gene TRBV6-5 combines with J gene TRBJ2-2; D gene ambiguous. The CDR3 runs 16 residues. V was shortened by 2 bases and J by 0 bases, with 10 bases between the two germline ends. Per the germline V gene, CDR1 is MNHEY and CDR2 is SVGAGI. For the CDR3, the DNA is TGTGCCAGCAGTTACCTTCCTAGTGCGAACACCGGGGAGCTGTTTTTT. Amino acids: CASSYLPSANTGELFF.

This clone appeared a single time. The rearrangement joins TRBV6-5 to TRBJ2-7; 7 bases match TRBD2. Looked up from germline, CDR1 is MNHEY and CDR2 is SVGAGI. The CDR3 totals 12 residues. Trimming at V came to 10 bases and at J to 4 bases, leaving 7 bases not matched to a gene. The CDR3 DNA sequence: TGTGCCACTGGCGGGGGAGATTACGAGCAGTACTTC. Its protein product is CATGGGDYEQYF.

J is TRBJ1-2 and V is TRBV6-1, with 8 bases matching TRBD1. With 7 bases clipped from V and 3 bases from J, the junction kept 10 bases outside the gene matches. This CDR3 comprises 15 residues. In germline, CDR1 is MNHNS, CDR2 SASEGT. The CDR3 is CASKRNRGQDYGYTF. For the CDR3, the DNA is TGTGCCAGCAAACGTAACAGGGGACAGGACTATGGCTACACCTTC.

The rearrangement joins TRBV27 to TRBJ1-1; D is possibly TRBD1 (6 bases). This CDR3 has 12 amino acids. Germline CDR1 is MNHEY and CDR2 is SMNVEV (reference sequence). V was clipped by 4 bases and J by 11 bases, with 14 bases between them. CDR3 coding DNA: TGTGCCAGCAGTTACGGGGCAGGGGAGGCTTTCTTT. It translates to CASSYGAGEAFF.

The chain links TRBV30 to TRBJ2-7, with TRBD2 matching over 10 bases. Unmatched junction bases numbered 7, after V lost 5 bases and J lost 6 bases. Germline V gene data show CDR1 as GTSNPN and CDR2 as SVGIG (reference sequence). CDR3 length: 13 residues. CDR3 sequence (DNA): TGTGCCTGGTCTCTAGCGGGGGCAAGCGAGCAGTACTTC. Its translation is CAWSLAGASEQYF.

The chain recombines TRBV12-5 with TRBJ1-5, with 9 bases matching TRBD1. The V and J ends lost 6 bases and 3 bases, in that order; junction bases with no gene match: 6. Germline V gene lookup returns CDR1 LGHNT and CDR2 FRNRAP. The CDR3 spans 15 residues. The CDR3: CASGKGQGNNQPQHF. The CDR3 DNA is TGTGCTAGTGGAAAGGGACAGGGTAACAATCAGCCCCAGCATTTT.

V and J are TRBV28 and TRBJ2-2; D remains ambiguous. Germline V gene lookup returns CDR1 MDHEN and CDR2 SYDVKM. The CDR3 extends over 13 amino acids. The V and J ends lost 5 bases and 5 bases respectively, with 9 bases between them. The CDR3 sequence: CASSLAPTGELFF. The CDR3 bases are TGTGCCAGCAGTCTGGCCCCGACCGGGGAGCTGTTTTTT.

The table lists this clone with a few counts. The rearrangement uses TRBV27 and TRBJ1-3; D call uncertain. The V end lost 3 bases, the J end lost 3 bases, and 9 bases lay between the germline ends. The CDR3 runs 14 residues. In germline, CDR1 is MNHEY, CDR2 SMNVEV (reference sequence). The CDR3 DNA sequence: TGTGCCAGCAGTTTTGGCAGGTTTGGAAACACCATATATTTT. Translating it yields CASSFGRFGNTIYF.

The gene calls are TRBV27 and TRBJ1-4; maybe TRBD1 (6 bases). This CDR3 contains 16 residues. The V gene lost 9 bases and the J gene lost 6 bases, with 23 bases spanning the gap. The germline V gene has CDR1 MNHEY and CDR2 SMNVEV (reference sequence). CDR3 nucleotides: TGTGCCAGTCACCCCCTCGGGGGGCGAGGGGATGAAAAACTGTTTTTT. Translation gives CASHPLGGRGDEKLFF. The entire variable domain, with the rest obtained from reference TRBV27 and TRBJ1-4, is as follows: EAQVTQNPRYLITVTGKKLTVTCSQNMNHEYMSWYRQDPGLGLRQIYYSMNVEVTDKGDVPEGYKVSRKEKRNFPLILESPSPNQTSLYFCASHPLGGRGDEKLFFGSGTQLSVL.

The V gene is TRBV19, the J gene TRBJ1-3, with TRBD1 matching 8 bases. The germline gives CDR1 LNHDA, CDR2 SQIVND (reference sequence). The V and J ends lost 5 bases and 7 bases, in that order; junction bases with no gene match: 7. CDR3 length: 14 residues. CDR3 residues: CASSGQGNWNTIYF. CDR3 nucleotides: TGTGCCAGTAGTGGACAGGGCAACTGGAACACCATATATTTT.

The chain joins TRBV11-2 to TRBJ2-6; tentative D call: TRBD2 (5 bases). With 0 bases removed from V and 12 bases from J, the gap between germline ends came to 6 bases. The germline gives CDR1 SGHAT, CDR2 FQNNGV. This CDR3 comprises 12 residues. The CDR3, as DNA: TGTGCCAGCAGCTTAGAGGAGGTCGTCCTGACTTTC. Protein: CASSLEEVVLTF.

This clone was seen a single time. This chain uses TRBV5-1 with TRBJ1-5; maybe TRBD1 (5 bases). The CDR3 consists of 15 residues. Germline V gene data show CDR1 as SGHRS and CDR2 as YFSETQ. V gave up 1 base and J gave up 4 bases, with 12 bases separating them. DNA for the CDR3: TGCGCCAGCAGCTTGTTAGGACACTTAAATCAGCCCCAGCATTTT. Residues: CASSLLGHLNQPQHF. Using reference TRBV5-1 and TRBJ1-5 for the parts outside the CDR3, the full variable domain is KAGVTQTPRYLIKTRGQQVTLSCSPISGHRSVSWYQQTPGQGLQFLFEYFSETQRNKGNFPGRFSGRQFSNSRSEMNVSTLELGDSALYLCASSLLGHLNQPQHFGDGTRLSIL.

V gene TRBV7-9 combines with J gene TRBJ1-2, with 10 bases matching TRBD1. The CDR3 is 14 residues long. Trimming removed 4 bases from V and 7 bases from J; junction bases left unmatched: 6. Germline loops: CDR1 SEHNR, CDR2 FQNEAQ (reference sequence). The CDR3 loop reads CASSSGTGEAGYTF. Written as DNA, the CDR3 is TGTGCCAGCAGCTCAGGGACAGGGGAGGCTGGCTACACCTTC.

The chain recombines TRBV7-9 with TRBJ1-5, with D tentatively TRBD1 (5 bases). With 2 bases removed from V and 4 bases from J, the gap between germline ends came to 9 bases. The CDR3 has 14 residues. Germline V lookup: CDR1 SEHNR, CDR2 FQNEAQ (reference sequence). The CDR3 loop reads CASSLSAGNQPQHF. In DNA form, the CDR3 reads TGTGCCAGCAGCTTATCGGCAGGGAATCAGCCCCAGCATTTT.

This chain connects TRBV6-1 to TRBJ2-6; TRBD1 agrees at 7 bases. This CDR3 spans 13 amino acids. CDR1 is MNHNS, CDR2 SASEGT, per germline. J was trimmed by 9 bases and V by 6 bases; bases with no gene match: 5. CDR3 bases: TGTGCCAGCAGCCTCGGGACAGACAACGTCCTGACTTTC. Translated, it gives CASSLGTDNVLTF.

The chain employs TRBV7-9 and TRBJ2-1; TRBD1 might be the D (5 bases). The V gene's germline CDR1 is SEHNR and CDR2 FQNEAQ (reference sequence). The CDR3 has 14 residues. Trimming removed 2 bases from V and 6 bases from J, with 11 bases in between. The CDR3 spells CASSLRQGVNEQFF. The CDR3 coding sequence is TGTGCCAGCAGCTTAAGACAAGGGGTCAATGAGCAGTTCTTC.